The rows below give T cell receptor beta chains drawn from one sample of a study of regulatory T cells in long-lasting Graves disease. In TCRdb, the multiplex PCR reads were re-called with MiXCR into one record per CDR3 protein. The table lists 300,000 to 400,000 distinct CDR3 sequences, 15% to 17% of them singletons. Material: peripheral blood mononuclear cells (PBMCs), obtained at new diagnosis, from a patient treated with antithyroid drugs. The receptors were sampled from a female donor with Graves disease. CDR3s include the opening cysteine and the closing phenylalanine or tryptophan. The D gene is left open where the match is weak. Clone sizes are given selectively: once, few, many, or a class where the clone is expanded.

TRBV10-3	many	-	TRBJ1-2	TGTGCCATCAGTGGACAGGCCAGGGACTATGGCTACACCTTC	CAISGQARDYGYTF
TRBV6-1	many	TRBD1	TRBJ1-2	TGTGCCACAAGTCGACAGGGATCCTTTGCTTATGGCTACACCTTC	CATSRQGSFAYGYTF
TRBV28	-	TRBD2	TRBJ2-3	TGTGCCAGCAGGGGGACTAGCGGGATATGGTATACGCAGTATTTT	CASRGTSGIWYTQYF
TRBV20-1	many	-	TRBJ1-1	TGCAGTGCTAGAGATGAGAAGAACACTGAAGCTTTCTTT	CSARDEKNTEAFF
TRBV14	many	-	TRBJ2-3	TGTGCCAGCAGCCAAGACGGGGGCCCTAGCTACACAGATACGCAGTATTTT	CASSQDGGPSYTDTQYF
TRBV7-3	many	TRBD1	TRBJ2-7	TGTGCCAGCAGCTCCACTGGGACAGGGGGCAAGAACGAGCAGTACTTC	CASSSTGTGGKNEQYF
TRBV28	-	TRBD1	TRBJ2-7	TGTGCCAGCAGGACAGGGACAGGGAGTCCCTACGAGCAGTACTTC	CASRTGTGSPYEQYF
TRBV6-5	many	-	TRBJ1-1	TGTGCCAGCAGTTACTCTCGGGGGGGCACTGAAGCTTTCTTT	CASSYSRGGTEAFF
TRBV12-3/TRBV12-4	-	-	TRBJ2-7	TGTGCCAGCAAACAAGTTGGACAGCTTGACTACGAGCAGTACTTC	CASKQVGQLDYEQYF
TRBV2	-	TRBD2	TRBJ2-3	TGTGCCAGCAGGGAAAGCGGGGGGGCCACAGATACGCAGTATTTT	CASRESGGATDTQYF
TRBV20-1	few	-	TRBJ2-7	TGCAGTGCTCCTTTCCTCGGAGAGCAGTACTTC	CSAPFLGEQYF
TRBV30	-	TRBD1	TRBJ1-1	TGTGCCTGGAGTGACCCCCTCAGGGGGGTGAACACTGAAGCTTTCTTT	CAWSDPLRGVNTEAFF
TRBV27	many	TRBD1	TRBJ2-3	TGTGCCAGCGGCCGGGACAGGGGTGCAGATACGCAGTATTTT	CASGRDRGADTQYF
TRBV7-2	many	-	TRBJ2-1	TGTGCCAGCAGCTTAGTTGAGGATTGGGGGCCATACAATGAGCAGTTCTTC	CASSLVEDWGPYNEQFF
TRBV6-1	many	-	TRBJ1-2	TGTGCCAGCAGTACTATGGGGGGCTACACCTTC	CASSTMGGYTF
TRBV2	many	-	TRBJ1-6	TGTGCCAGCAGTGGGAACAGCGGTTCACCCCTCCACTTT	CASSGNSGSPLHF
TRBV12-3/TRBV12-4	many	TRBD1	TRBJ2-5	TGTGCCAGCACTGGGACAGGACAAGAGACCCAGTACTTC	CASTGTGQETQYF
TRBV24-1	-	TRBD2	TRBJ2-3	TGTGCCACCAGTAAGGCGGGAGTCGCCACAGATACGCAGTATTTT	CATSKAGVATDTQYF
TRBV20-1	-	-	TRBJ1-1	TGCAGTGCTAGAGATTTTTCGGCAGGGAAGCCGAACACTGAAGCTTTCTTT	CSARDFSAGKPNTEAFF
TRBV12-3/TRBV12-4	many	-	TRBJ1-5	TGTGCCAGCAGTTTATTAAAGGGCAATCAGCCCCAGCATTTT	CASSLLKGNQPQHF
TRBV5-1	many	-	TRBJ1-1	TGCGCCAGCTCCGGGGGCATTGAAGCTTTCTTT	CASSGGIEAFF
TRBV19	many	TRBD1	TRBJ1-1	TGTGCCAGTAGTGGATGGACAGGCCTTGAAGCTTTCTTT	CASSGWTGLEAFF
TRBV4-1	many	-	TRBJ1-1	TGCGCCAGCAGCACACCCTCCCGACAGGTCAGCACTGAAGCTTTCTTT	CASSTPSRQVSTEAFF
TRBV20-1	many	-	TRBJ1-1	TGCAGTGCCCGATGGTGGGGCAGAGGGACTGAAGCTTTCTTT	CSARWWGRGTEAFF
TRBV6-6	-	TRBD2	TRBJ2-1	TGTGCCAGCAGTTACTCGATATCTAGCGGGCCAAACAATGAGCAGTTCTTC	CASSYSISSGPNNEQFF
TRBV7-9	many	TRBD2	TRBJ2-1	TGTGCCAGCAGCCCCGCCGGGACTAGCGGGACCATTGAGCAGTTCTTC	CASSPAGTSGTIEQFF
TRBV20-1	many	-	TRBJ2-7	TGCAGTGCTAGAAGCGACAGGAGGAGCTCCTACGAGCAGTACTTC	CSARSDRRSSYEQYF
TRBV2	-	TRBD1	TRBJ1-6	TGTGCCAGCAGTTTACGACAGGGGCAAAGGGGGAATTCACCCCTCCACTTT	CASSLRQGQRGNSPLHF
TRBV4-3	few	-	TRBJ2-3	TGCGCCAGCAGCCAACAAATCGAGGGTACAGATACGCAGTATTTT	CASSQQIEGTDTQYF
TRBV4-1	many	-	TRBJ1-6	TGCGCCAGCAGCCAAGAAAGGGGAGCCGATAATTCACCCCTCCACTTT	CASSQERGADNSPLHF
TRBV20-1	many	-	TRBJ2-3	TGCAGTGCTAGACTACAGTCTAGGGCCACGCAGTATTTT	CSARLQSRATQYF
TRBV12-3/TRBV12-4	many	-	TRBJ1-1	TGTGCCAGCAGTTTAGGGGGGGATTTCAACACTGAAGCTTTCTTT	CASSLGGDFNTEAFF
TRBV27	few	-	TRBJ1-2	TGTGCCAGCAGTTTGGGGGCGACCGTGGGCTACACCTTC	CASSLGATVGYTF
TRBV3-1	many	-	TRBJ1-3	TGTGCCAGCAGCCCCGCGTCGTACTCTGGAAACACCATATATTTT	CASSPASYSGNTIYF
TRBV11-2	-	TRBD1	TRBJ2-1	TGTGCCAGCAGCTTAGTTAAGGGACAGTACAATGAGCAGTTCTTC	CASSLVKGQYNEQFF
TRBV29-1	few	-	TRBJ2-7	TGCAGCGTGAAAGAGAGCTCCTACGAGCAGTACTTC	CSVKESSYEQYF
TRBV6-2/TRBV6-3	many	TRBD1	TRBJ2-5	TGTGCCAGCAGCTTCGACAGGGCCGGGGAGACCCAGTACTTC	CASSFDRAGETQYF
TRBV6-1	many	-	TRBJ1-1	TGTGCCAGCAGTCGCCAGAGCGCTGAAGCTTTCTTT	CASSRQSAEAFF
TRBV6-1	-	-	TRBJ1-2	TGTGCCAGCAACCGGGACCCAAGGTGGGATGGCTACACCTTC	CASNRDPRWDGYTF
TRBV20-1	-	-	TRBJ2-7	TGCAGTGCTAGATCCCCCCAATCCTACGAGCAGTACTTC	CSARSPQSYEQYF
TRBV12-3/TRBV12-4	many	TRBD1	TRBJ1-2	TGTGCCAGCAGCCCGATGGGACAGGCAGATGGCTACACCTTC	CASSPMGQADGYTF